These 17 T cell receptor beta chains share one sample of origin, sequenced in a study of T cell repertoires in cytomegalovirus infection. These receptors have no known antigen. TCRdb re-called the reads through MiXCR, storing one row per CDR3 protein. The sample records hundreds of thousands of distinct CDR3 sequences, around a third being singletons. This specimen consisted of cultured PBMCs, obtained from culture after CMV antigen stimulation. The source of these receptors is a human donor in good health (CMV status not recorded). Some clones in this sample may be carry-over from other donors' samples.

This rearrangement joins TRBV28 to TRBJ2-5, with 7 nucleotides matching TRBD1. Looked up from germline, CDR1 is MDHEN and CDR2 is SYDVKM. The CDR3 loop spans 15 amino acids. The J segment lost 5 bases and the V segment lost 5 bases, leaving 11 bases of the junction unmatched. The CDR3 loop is CASSPGQRSRETQYF. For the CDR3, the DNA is TGTGCCAGCAGTCCGGGACAGAGGAGCAGGGAGACCCAGTACTTC.

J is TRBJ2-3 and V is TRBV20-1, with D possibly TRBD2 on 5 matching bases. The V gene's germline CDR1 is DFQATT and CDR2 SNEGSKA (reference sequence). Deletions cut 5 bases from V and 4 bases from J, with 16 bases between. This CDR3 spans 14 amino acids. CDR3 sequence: CSAPKLEGPDTQYF. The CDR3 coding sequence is TGCAGTGCTCCTAAGCTTGAGGGCCCAGATACGCAGTATTTT.

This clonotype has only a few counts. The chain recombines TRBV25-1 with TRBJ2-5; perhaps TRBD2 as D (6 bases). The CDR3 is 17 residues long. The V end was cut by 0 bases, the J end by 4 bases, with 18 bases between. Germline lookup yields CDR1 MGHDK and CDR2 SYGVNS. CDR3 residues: CASSEYSGVLPGETQYF. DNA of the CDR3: TGTGCCAGCAGTGAATATTCGGGAGTGCTCCCGGGAGAGACCCAGTACTTC.

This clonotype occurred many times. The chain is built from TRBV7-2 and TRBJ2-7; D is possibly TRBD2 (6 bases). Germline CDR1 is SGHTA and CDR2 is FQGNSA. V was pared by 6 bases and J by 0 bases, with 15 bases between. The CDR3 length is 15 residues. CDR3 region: CASSSPGLPSYEQYF. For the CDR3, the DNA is TGTGCCAGCAGTTCACCGGGACTTCCCTCCTACGAGCAGTACTTC.

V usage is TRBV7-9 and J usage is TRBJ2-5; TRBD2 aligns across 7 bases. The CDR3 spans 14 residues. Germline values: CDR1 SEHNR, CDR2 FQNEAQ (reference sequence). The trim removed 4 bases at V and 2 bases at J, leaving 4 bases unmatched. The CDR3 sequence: CASSWGLSQETQYF. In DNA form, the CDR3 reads TGTGCCAGCAGCTGGGGACTATCACAAGAGACCCAGTACTTC.

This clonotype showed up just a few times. The CDR3: CASSLDEWGQLIDYEQYF. The CDR3 bases are TGTGCCAGCAGCTTAGATGAGTGGGGACAGCTTATAGACTACGAGCAGTACTTC. The chain has TRBV11-2 and TRBJ2-7, with 7 bases that match TRBD1. The CDR3 covers 18 residues. Germline-derived CDR1 and CDR2 are SGHAT and FQNNGV. Trimming removed 0 bases from V and 3 bases from J; junction bases left unmatched: 14.

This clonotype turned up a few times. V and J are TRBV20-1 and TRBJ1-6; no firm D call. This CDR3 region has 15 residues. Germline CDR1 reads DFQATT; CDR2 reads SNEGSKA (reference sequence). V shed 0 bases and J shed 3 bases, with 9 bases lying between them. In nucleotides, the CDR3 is TGCAGTGCTAGAGAGGCGACGCTCTATAATTCACCCCTCCACTTT. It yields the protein CSAREATLYNSPLHF.

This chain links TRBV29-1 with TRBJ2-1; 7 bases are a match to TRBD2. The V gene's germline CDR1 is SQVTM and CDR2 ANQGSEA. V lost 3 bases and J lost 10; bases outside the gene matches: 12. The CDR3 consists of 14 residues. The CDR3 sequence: CSVEGKAGLEEQFF. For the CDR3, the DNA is TGCAGCGTTGAGGGAAAAGCGGGGCTGGAGGAGCAGTTCTTC.

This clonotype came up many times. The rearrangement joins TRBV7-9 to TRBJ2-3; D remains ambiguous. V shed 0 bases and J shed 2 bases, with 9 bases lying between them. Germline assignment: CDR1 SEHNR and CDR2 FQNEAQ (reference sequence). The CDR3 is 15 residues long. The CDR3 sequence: CASSLAGQITDTQYF. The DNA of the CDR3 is TGTGCCAGCAGCTTAGCCGGGCAGATCACAGATACGCAGTATTTT.

CDR3 protein: CASTHPGTGGYNEQFF. DNA of the CDR3: TGTGCCAGCACCCACCCCGGGACAGGGGGCTACAATGAGCAGTTCTTC. The chain carries TRBV6-2 or TRBV6-3 and TRBJ2-1, with 11 nucleotides matching TRBD1. Trimming took 7 bases from V and 3 from J; bases not matched to a gene: 8. Germline CDR1 MNHEY, CDR2 SVGEGT. This CDR3 has 16 amino acids.

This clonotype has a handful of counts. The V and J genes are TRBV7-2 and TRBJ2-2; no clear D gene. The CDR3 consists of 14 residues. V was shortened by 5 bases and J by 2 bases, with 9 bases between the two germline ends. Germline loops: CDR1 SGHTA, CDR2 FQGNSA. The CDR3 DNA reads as TGTGCCAGCAGCCCGCTGACCAACACCGGGGAGCTGTTTTTT. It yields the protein CASSPLTNTGELFF. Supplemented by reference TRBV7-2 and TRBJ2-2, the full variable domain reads GAGVSQSPSNKVTEKGKDVELRCDPISGHTALYWYRQSLGQGLEFLIYFQGNSAPDKSGLPSDRFSAERTGGSVSTLTIQRTQQEDSAVYLCASSPLTNTGELFFGEGSRLTVL.

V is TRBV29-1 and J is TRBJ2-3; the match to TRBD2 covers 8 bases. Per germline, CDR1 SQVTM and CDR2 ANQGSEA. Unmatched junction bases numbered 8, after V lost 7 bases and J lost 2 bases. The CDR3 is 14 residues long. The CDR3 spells CSAPAGAHTDTQYF. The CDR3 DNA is TGCAGCGCCCCAGCGGGGGCCCACACAGATACGCAGTATTTT.

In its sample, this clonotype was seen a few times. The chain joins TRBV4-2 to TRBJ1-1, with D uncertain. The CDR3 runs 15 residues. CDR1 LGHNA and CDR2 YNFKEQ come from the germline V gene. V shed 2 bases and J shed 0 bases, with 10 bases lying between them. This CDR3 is CASSQIHLMNTEAFF. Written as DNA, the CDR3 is TGTGCCAGCAGCCAAATACACCTCATGAACACTGAAGCTTTCTTT.

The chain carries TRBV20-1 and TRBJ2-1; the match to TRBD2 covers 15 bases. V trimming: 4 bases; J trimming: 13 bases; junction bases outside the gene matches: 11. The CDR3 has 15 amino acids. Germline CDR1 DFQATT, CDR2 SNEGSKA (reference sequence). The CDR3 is CSATWGLAGGSSQFF. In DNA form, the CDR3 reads TGCAGTGCTACCTGGGGACTAGCGGGGGGAAGTTCACAGTTCTTC.

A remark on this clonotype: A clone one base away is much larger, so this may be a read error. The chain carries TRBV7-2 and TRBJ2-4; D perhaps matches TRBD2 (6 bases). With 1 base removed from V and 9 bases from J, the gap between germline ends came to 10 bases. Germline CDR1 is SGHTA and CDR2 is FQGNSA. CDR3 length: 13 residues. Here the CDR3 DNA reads TGTGCCAGCAGCTTAGATCGGGGGATCATTCAGTACTTC. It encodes CASSLDRGIIQYF.

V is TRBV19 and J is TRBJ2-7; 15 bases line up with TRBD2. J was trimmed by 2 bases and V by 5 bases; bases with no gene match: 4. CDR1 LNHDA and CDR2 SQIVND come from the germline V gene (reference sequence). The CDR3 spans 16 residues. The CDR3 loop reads CASSSGLAGGAYEQYF. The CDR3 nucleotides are TGTGCCAGTAGTTCGGGACTAGCGGGGGGAGCCTACGAGCAGTACTTC. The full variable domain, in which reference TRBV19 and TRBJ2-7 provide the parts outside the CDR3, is DGGITQSPKYLFRKEGQNVTLSCEQNLNHDAMYWYRQDPGQGLRLIYYSQIVNDFQKGDIAEGYSVSREKKESFPLTVTSAQKNPTAFYLCASSSGLAGGAYEQYFGPGTRLTVT.

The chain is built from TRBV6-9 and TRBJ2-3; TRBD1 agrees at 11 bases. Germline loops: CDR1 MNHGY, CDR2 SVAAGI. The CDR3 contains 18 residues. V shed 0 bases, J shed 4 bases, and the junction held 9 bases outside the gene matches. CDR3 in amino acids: CASSYSPGQGASADTQYF. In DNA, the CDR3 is TGTGCCAGCAGTTATTCCCCCGGACAGGGGGCATCGGCAGATACGCAGTATTTT.